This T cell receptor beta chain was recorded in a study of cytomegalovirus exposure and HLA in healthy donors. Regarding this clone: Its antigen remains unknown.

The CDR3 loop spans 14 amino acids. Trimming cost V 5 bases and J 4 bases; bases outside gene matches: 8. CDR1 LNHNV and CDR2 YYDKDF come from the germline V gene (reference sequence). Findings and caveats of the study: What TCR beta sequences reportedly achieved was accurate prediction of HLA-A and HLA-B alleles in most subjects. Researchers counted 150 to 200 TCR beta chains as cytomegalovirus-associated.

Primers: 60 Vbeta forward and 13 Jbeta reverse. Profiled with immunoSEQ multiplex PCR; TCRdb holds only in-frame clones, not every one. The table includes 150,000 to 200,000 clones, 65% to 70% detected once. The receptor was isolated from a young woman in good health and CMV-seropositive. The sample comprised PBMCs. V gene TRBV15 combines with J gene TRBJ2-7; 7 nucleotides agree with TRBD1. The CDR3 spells CATSRQGLGYEQYF. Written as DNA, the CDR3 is TGTGCCACCAGCCGACAGGGTCTGGGGTACGAGCAGTACTTC.